Presented here are 30 T cell receptor beta chains from one specimen sequenced in a study of blood T cell repertoires in COVID-19. Produced via immunoSEQ multiplex PCR; TCRdb's table is partial and in-frame only. The sample shows a few hundred thousand clones, 70% to 90% of them seen only once. The sample comprised peripheral blood. The receptors come from a man aged 50-59 years with active or convalescent COVID-19.

V is TRBV12-3 or TRBV12-4 and J is TRBJ1-2; the D is unclear. V was clipped by 5 bases and J by 4 bases, with 8 bases between them. This CDR3 contains 12 residues. Here the CDR3 DNA reads TGTGCCAGCAGTATCCCCGGCTATGGCTACACCTTC. It specifies CASSIPGYGYTF.

This chain connects TRBV6-1 to TRBJ1-1; perhaps TRBD1 as D (5 bases). This CDR3 region has 16 residues. V gave up 2 bases and J gave up 0 bases, with 13 bases separating them. Germline-derived CDR1 and CDR2 are MNHNS and SASEGT. The CDR3 region has the DNA TGTGCCAGCAGTGAATTCCCGGGGGTAATGAACACTGAAGCTTTCTTT. This encodes CASSEFPGVMNTEAFF.

V gene TRBV29-1 combines with J gene TRBJ2-3; 9 positions agree with TRBD2. Trimming took 5 bases from V and 1 from J; bases not matched to a gene: 7. This CDR3 region has 15 residues. In germline, CDR1 is SQVTM, CDR2 ANQGSEA. CDR3 coding DNA: TGCAGCGTTACCCCGGGACTAGCCGGCACAGATACGCAGTATTTT. Translating gives CSVTPGLAGTDTQYF.

The V and J genes are TRBV14 and TRBJ2-7, with TRBD2 matching 7 bases. With V trimmed by 8 bases and J by 0 bases, 1 base remained unmatched. Looked up from germline, CDR1 is SGHDN and CDR2 is FVKESK. This CDR3 has 12 residues. CDR3 sequence: CASGRASYEQYF. DNA of the CDR3: TGTGCCAGCGGGAGGGCCTCCTACGAGCAGTACTTC. The entire variable domain, with the rest obtained from reference TRBV14 and TRBJ2-7, is as follows: EAGVTQFPSHSVIEKGQTVTLRCDPISGHDNLYWYRRVMGKEIKFLLHFVKESKQDESGMPNNRFLAERTGGTYSTLKVQPAELEDSGVYFCASGRASYEQYFGPGTRLTVT.

As to this clone: The sample contains more than one DNA sequence encoding this CDR3. This chain links TRBV5-6 with TRBJ2-5, with TRBD2 matching 9 bases. This CDR3 is built from 14 residues. The V gene's germline CDR1 is SGHDT and CDR2 YYEEEE. After removal of 2 bases from V and 5 bases from J, the junction contained 4 bases not matched to a gene. CDR3 sequence reads: CASSLGGRGETQYF. The CDR3, as DNA: TGTGCCAGCAGCTTAGGCGGGAGGGGGGAGACCCAGTACTTC. Together with reference TRBV5-6 and TRBJ2-5, the CDR3 gives the full variable domain: DAGVTQSPTHLIKTRGQQVTLRCSPKSGHDTVSWYQQALGQGPQFIFQYYEEEERQRGNFPDRFSGHQFPNYSSELNVNALLLGDSALYLCASSLGGRGETQYFGPGTRLLVL.

This clone was recorded a few times. The chain carries TRBV7-2 and TRBJ2-7; 8 nucleotides match TRBD1. CDR1 and CDR2 from the germline V gene are SGHTA and FQGNSA. The CDR3 has 14 residues. V was clipped by 5 bases and J by 0 bases; unmatched bases: 3. For the CDR3, the DNA is TGTGCCAGCAGCAGGGACAGGAGCTCCTACGAGCAGTACTTC. Amino acids: CASSRDRSSYEQYF.

This chain joins TRBV9 and TRBJ2-5; 8 bases are a match to TRBD1. CDR3 length equals 15 residues. V was pared by 0 bases and J by 5 bases, with 6 bases of the junction left unmatched. Germline V gene data show CDR1 as SGDLS and CDR2 as YYNGEE. The CDR3 here is CASSVGVTGDETQYF. Here the CDR3 DNA reads TGTGCCAGCAGCGTAGGGGTGACAGGGGATGAGACCCAGTACTTC.

This sequence joins TRBV27 and TRBJ2-4; D remains unclear. CDR1 is MNHEY and CDR2 is SMNVEV in the germline V gene (reference sequence). Trimming stripped 2 bases from V and 0 bases from J, with 11 bases between. There are 16 residues in the CDR3. The CDR3 region is CASSLHGSGAKNIQYF. CDR3 nucleotides: TGTGCCAGCAGTTTACACGGTTCAGGAGCCAAAAACATTCAGTACTTC.

V and J are TRBV4-3 and TRBJ1-2; 8 nucleotides agree with TRBD1. Germline-derived CDR1 and CDR2 are LGHNA and YSLEER. V shed 1 base, J shed 6 bases, and the junction held 7 bases outside the gene matches. The CDR3 consists of 15 residues. CDR3 residues: CASSQVATGAHGYTF. CDR3 nucleotides: TGCGCCAGCAGCCAAGTAGCGACAGGGGCCCATGGCTACACCTTC.

The chain carries TRBV25-1 and TRBJ2-7, with D possibly TRBD1 on 7 matching bases. V was cut by 2 bases and J by 2 bases, with 10 bases left in between. CDR1 MGHDK and CDR2 SYGVNS come from the germline V gene. The CDR3 is 14 residues long. The CDR3 here is CASSETGEAYEQYF. The DNA for the CDR3 is TGTGCCAGCAGTGAAACAGGGGAGGCCTACGAGCAGTACTTC.

This clone was found a few times. The CDR3 bases are TGTGCCACCACCGGGACTAGCGGGAGAGGGGCCTACAATGAGCAGTTCTTC. This gives the protein CATTGTSGRGAYNEQFF. V is TRBV15 and J is TRBJ2-1, with 14 nucleotides matching TRBD2. Germline loops: CDR1 LNHNV, CDR2 YYDKDF (reference sequence). The CDR3 length is 17 residues. V lost 7 bases and J lost 2; bases outside the gene matches: 7. Variable domain in full (rest from reference TRBV15 and TRBJ2-1): DAMVIQNPRYQVTQFGKPVTLSCSQTLNHNVMYWYQQKSSQAPKLLFHYYDKDFNNEADTPDNFQSRRPNTSFCFLDIRSPGLGDTAMYLCATTGTSGRGAYNEQFFGPGTRLTVL.

The chain has TRBV7-9 and TRBJ1-1; tentative D call: TRBD1 (5 bases). V lost 8 bases to trimming and J lost 7 bases, with 14 bases between them. CDR1 is SEHNR and CDR2 is FQNEAQ in the germline V gene (reference sequence). The CDR3 contains 12 residues. DNA of the CDR3: TGTGCCAGCGCCTCGGGGGGGAGTGAAGCTTTCTTT. It is translated as CASASGGSEAFF.

In this sample, this clone turned up many times. Other DNA variants within this sample encode the same CDR3. The chain employs TRBV5-6 and TRBJ2-6; 8 bases fit TRBD1. Unmatched junction bases numbered 8, after V lost 3 bases and J lost 3 bases. The CDR3 runs to 17 residues. Germline CDR1 and CDR2: SGHDT and YYEEEE. Here the CDR3 reads CASSYRTGGGGANVLTF. Written as DNA, the CDR3 is TGTGCCAGCAGCTACCGTACAGGGGGTGGTGGGGCCAACGTCCTGACTTTC.

The rearrangement uses TRBV27 and TRBJ2-2; a weak D match, TRBD1 (6 bases). The CDR3 runs to 14 residues. V lost 3 bases and J lost 7, with 12 bases in between. The germline V gene has CDR1 MNHEY and CDR2 SMNVEV (reference sequence). The CDR3, as DNA: TGTGCCAGCAGTTTGAGGGGGTTCGGCGGGGAGCTGTTTTTT. This codes for CASSLRGFGGELFF.

The chain joins TRBV19 to TRBJ2-2; possibly TRBD2 for D (6 bases). CDR1 is LNHDA and CDR2 is SQIVND in the germline V gene (reference sequence). The CDR3 is 16 amino acids. V was pared by 2 bases and J by 5 bases, with 15 bases between. The CDR3 nucleotides read TGTGCCAGTAGTATAACGCGGGGACGAGGGACCGGGGAGCTGTTTTTT. Amino acid sequence: CASSITRGRGTGELFF.

With regard to this clone: This specimen includes other DNA sequences encoding the same CDR3. The chain carries TRBV20-1 and TRBJ1-1; the D is unclear. Trimming removed 6 bases from V and 5 bases from J, with 10 bases in between. Per the germline V gene, CDR1 is DFQATT and CDR2 is SNEGSKA (reference sequence). CDR3 length equals 11 residues. The CDR3 DNA reads as TGCAGTGCCCCAGGTAATACTGAAGCTTTCTTT. It translates to CSAPGNTEAFF.

This sequence joins TRBV6-5 and TRBJ2-7; maybe TRBD1 (5 bases). The CDR3 has 15 amino acids. V lost 6 bases, J lost 1 base, and 16 bases lay in between. Germline CDR1 and CDR2: MNHEY and SVGAGI. CDR3 DNA: TGTGCCAGCAGCTACGTGCAGGGAAGTTCCTACGAGCAGTACTTC. As protein: CASSYVQGSSYEQYF.

V and J are TRBV19 and TRBJ1-1; no clear D. There are 13 residues in the CDR3. The V gene's germline CDR1 is LNHDA and CDR2 SQIVND (reference sequence). V lost 2 bases and J 5 bases, leaving 9 bases between the germline ends. The CDR3 coding sequence is TGTGCCAGTAGTATATCTCCGGGGACTGAAGCTTTCTTT. This codes for CASSISPGTEAFF.

The chain joins TRBV7-6 to TRBJ1-5, with 8 positions matching TRBD1. Germline V CDR1 and CDR2: SGHVS, FNYEAQ. J lost 4 bases, V lost 0 bases, and 8 bases had no gene match. This CDR3 spans 17 amino acids. The CDR3 sequence is CASSLAPGQALNQPQHF. In nucleotides, the CDR3 is TGTGCCAGCAGCTTAGCACCGGGACAGGCGTTAAATCAGCCCCAGCATTTT.

The chain recombines TRBV4-1 with TRBJ2-3; possibly TRBD1 for D (5 bases). The CDR3 is 14 residues long. CDR1 and CDR2 from the germline V gene are MGHRA and YSYEKL. V lost 1 base, J lost 2 bases, and 7 bases lay in between. CDR3 protein: CASSQAGLTDTQYF. For the CDR3, the DNA is TGCGCCAGCAGCCAAGCAGGGCTCACAGATACGCAGTATTTT.

This clone was picked up a small number of times. The V gene is TRBV30, the J gene TRBJ1-6; D is possibly TRBD1 (6 bases). Trimming pared 3 bases from V and 10 bases from J, leaving 13 bases between. This CDR3 region has 13 residues. Germline V gives CDR1 GTSNPN, CDR2 SVGIG (reference sequence). CDR3 in amino acids: CAWSRGAGSPLHF. DNA of the CDR3: TGTGCCTGGAGCAGGGGAGCAGGGTCACCCCTCCACTTT.

This rearrangement joins TRBV30 to TRBJ2-1; unclear D gene. The CDR3 runs 17 residues. The germline V and J ends were trimmed by 4 bases and 0 bases, with 19 bases remaining between them. The germline V gene encodes CDR1 GTSNPN and CDR2 SVGIG (reference sequence). Written as DNA, the CDR3 is TGTGCCTGGATAGAAGCCGCCACCCTACTCTCCTACAATGAGCAGTTCTTC. Translated: CAWIEAATLLSYNEQFF. Combining the CDR3 with reference TRBV30 and TRBJ2-1 gives the whole variable domain SQTIHQWPATLVQPVGSPLSLECTVEGTSNPNLYWYRQAAGRGLQLLFYSVGIGQISSEVPQNLSASRPQDRQFILSSKKLLLSDSGFYLCAWIEAATLLSYNEQFFGPGTRLTVL.

The V and J genes are TRBV18 and TRBJ1-1; D unresolved. The V gene's germline CDR1 is KGHSH and CDR2 LQKENI. V lost 3 bases to trimming and J lost 2 bases, with 4 bases between them. The CDR3 is 12 amino acids. The CDR3 here is CASSPINTEAFF. The CDR3 DNA sequence: TGTGCCAGCTCACCTATAAACACTGAAGCTTTCTTT.

This chain links TRBV5-1 with TRBJ2-7; perhaps TRBD2 as D (6 bases). Germline V gives CDR1 SGHRS, CDR2 YFSETQ. CDR3 length: 15 amino acids. V shed 4 bases and J shed 3 bases, with 17 bases lying between them. CDR3: CASSAGSGVSYEQYF. CDR3 nucleotides: TGCGCCAGCAGCGCCGGATCGGGGGTTAGCTACGAGCAGTACTTC.

This chain links TRBV19 with TRBJ1-1, with D perhaps matching TRBD1 (5 bases). Deletions cut 5 bases from V and 2 bases from J, with 15 bases between. The CDR3 runs 15 residues. CDR1 is LNHDA and CDR2 is SQIVND in the germline V gene (reference sequence). In nucleotides, the CDR3 is TGTGCCAGTAGTCAGGGACTAACGGTAAACACTGAAGCTTTCTTT. Its translation is CASSQGLTVNTEAFF.

This clone was counted a single time. The rearrangement links TRBV7-3 to TRBJ2-3, with TRBD1 as a possible D gene (5 bases). V was shortened by 5 bases and J by 0 bases, with 21 bases between the two germline ends. Per germline, CDR1 SGHTA and CDR2 FQGTGA. This CDR3 region has 18 residues. DNA for the CDR3: TGTGCCAGCAGCGCCGGATTCGACAGCCACCCTAGCACAGATACGCAGTATTTT. Residues: CASSAGFDSHPSTDTQYF.

The gene calls are TRBV5-4 and TRBJ1-2, with a tentative D call TRBD1 (5 bases). The CDR3 length is 17 residues. CDR1 SGHNT and CDR2 YYREEE come from the germline V gene (reference sequence). Trimming pared 2 bases from V and 1 base from J, leaving 18 bases between. The CDR3 here is CASSLPGFPRYNYGYTF. DNA of the CDR3: TGTGCCAGCAGCTTACCAGGGTTCCCAAGGTATAACTATGGCTACACCTTC.

The V gene is TRBV29-1, the J gene TRBJ1-1; D unresolved. Germline CDR1 and CDR2: SQVTM and ANQGSEA. This CDR3 has 12 amino acids. V was cut by 3 bases and J by 2 bases, with 7 bases left in between. CDR3 in amino acids: CSVDRINTEAFF. CDR3 DNA: TGCAGCGTTGACAGGATAAACACTGAAGCTTTCTTT. The full variable domain, completed using reference TRBV29-1 and TRBJ1-1, is SAVISQKPSRDICQRGTSLTIQCQVDSQVTMMFWYRQQPGQSLTLIATANQGSEATYESGFVIDKFPISRPNLTFSTLTVSNMSPEDSSIYLCSVDRINTEAFFGQGTRLTVV.

The chain has TRBV5-1 and TRBJ1-2; 7 bases agree with TRBD1. The CDR3 contains 12 residues. Germline V gives CDR1 SGHRS, CDR2 YFSETQ. Trimming took 4 bases from V and 8 from J; bases not matched to a gene: 5. Here the CDR3 DNA reads TGCGCCAGCAGCCAGGACAGGAACGGCTACACCTTC. This gives the protein CASSQDRNGYTF.

V usage is TRBV27 and J usage is TRBJ1-6; D unresolved. Germline lookup yields CDR1 MNHEY and CDR2 SMNVEV (reference sequence). The CDR3 is 15 amino acids. V gave up 1 base and J gave up 10 bases, with 14 bases separating them. The CDR3 DNA reads TGTGCCAGCAGTTTATGGCCCACGAAAAACTCACCCCTCCACTTT. Amino acids: CASSLWPTKNSPLHF.